The 28 T cell receptor beta chains given below trace back to one sample, sequenced in a study of neurological immune-mediated disorders. TCRdb passed the 5' RACE reads through MiXCR, listing each CDR3 protein once. Among tens of thousands of distinct CDR3 sequences listed, around 3.5% were seen once. The sequenced sample was PBMCs. Receptors were obtained from a woman in her 50s with multiple sclerosis.

Many counts were recorded for this clonotype. The V call is TRBV7-6, the J call TRBJ2-1; D is uncertain. This CDR3 is 15 amino acids long. Germline CDR1 reads SGHVS; CDR2 reads FNYEAQ. Trimming took 1 base from V and 10 from J, leaving 17 bases between them. CDR3 protein: CASSLVRPQLGEQFF. As DNA, the CDR3 is TGTGCCAGCAGCTTAGTACGCCCACAGCTTGGAGAGCAGTTCTTC.

This clonotype was picked up many times. CDR3 DNA: TGTGCCAGCAGCGCTAGCGGGGGGGCGACCAACAATCGGCAGTTCTTC. Its protein product is CASSASGGATNNRQFF. The genes are TRBV7-2 and TRBJ2-1, with TRBD2 identical over 12 bases. Trimming removed 5 bases from V and 12 bases from J; junction bases left unmatched: 14. Germline V gene data show CDR1 as SGHTA and CDR2 as FQGNSA. CDR3 size: 16 residues.

This clonotype has at least ten counts. The chain joins TRBV7-2 to TRBJ1-2; D is ambiguous. The germline V gene encodes CDR1 SGHTA and CDR2 FQGNSA. Trimming pared 0 bases from V and 2 bases from J, leaving 4 bases between. This CDR3 comprises 13 residues. The CDR3 bases are TGTGCCAGCAGCTTAGCTGTGAACTATGGCTACACCTTC. As protein: CASSLAVNYGYTF.

This clonotype was recorded many times. This chain links TRBV2 with TRBJ2-7, with D perhaps TRBD1 (5 bases). The germline V and J ends were trimmed by 4 bases and 3 bases, with 10 bases remaining between them. This CDR3 has 13 residues. The germline gives CDR1 SNHLY, CDR2 FYNNEI. The CDR3 protein is CASSGQGLYEQYF. The CDR3 bases are TGTGCCAGCAGTGGCCAGGGCCTCTACGAGCAGTACTTC.

This clonotype has more than one count but fewer than ten. This may arise from a read error, as a much more abundant clone is one base away. The rearrangement joins TRBV4-2 to TRBJ1-3, with D hard to call. Trimming removed 1 base at V and 0 bases at J, with 10 bases between. CDR3 length equals 16 residues. The germline V gene has CDR1 LGHNA and CDR2 YNFKEQ. This CDR3 reads CASSQAVASSGNTIYF. Written as DNA, the CDR3 is TGTGCCAGCAGCCAAGCGGTAGCGAGCTCTGGAAACACCATATATTTT.

There are many counts of this clonotype. This rearrangement joins TRBV6-6 to TRBJ1-1, with TRBD1 matching over 12 bases. Germline CDR1 reads MNHNY; CDR2 reads SVGAGI (reference sequence). The CDR3 runs 14 residues. V gave up 5 bases and J gave up 7 bases; unmatched junction bases: 5. CDR3 amino acids: CASSRDRGLVEAFF. The CDR3 DNA is TGTGCCAGCAGTAGGGACAGGGGGCTGGTTGAAGCTTTCTTT.

The rearrangement joins TRBV5-1 to TRBJ1-1; D uncertain. Germline V CDR1 and CDR2: SGHRS, YFSETQ. The length of the CDR3 is 17 residues. V lost 0 bases and J lost 1, with 16 bases in between. In DNA, the CDR3 is TGCGCCAGCAGCTTGGCCCTCACGGGAGGAGCGAACACTGAAGCTTTCTTT. Protein product: CASSLALTGGANTEAFF. The full variable domain, rest sourced from reference TRBV5-1 and TRBJ1-1, is KAGVTQTPRYLIKTRGQQVTLSCSPISGHRSVSWYQQTPGQGLQFLFEYFSETQRNKGNFPGRFSGRQFSNSRSEMNVSTLELGDSALYLCASSLALTGGANTEAFFGQGTRLTVV.

This clonotype has a count of ten or more. The CDR3 region has the DNA TGTGCCAGCAGCCCCGGCGGGTACGAGCAGTACTTC. Its translation is CASSPGGYEQYF. V is TRBV7-9 and J is TRBJ2-7; D perhaps matches TRBD2 (5 bases). CDR3 size: 12 residues. CDR1 and CDR2 (germline): SEHNR, FQNEAQ (reference sequence). Trimming cost V 5 bases and J 4 bases, with 9 bases left between them.

The table lists this clonotype with many counts. The chain links TRBV7-2 to TRBJ2-1; maybe TRBD2 (6 bases). Germline CDR1 is SGHTA and CDR2 is FQGNSA. Trimming stripped 3 bases from V and 3 bases from J, with 12 bases between. There are 15 residues in the CDR3. The CDR3 region is CASSFKSGDYNEQFF. The CDR3 nucleotides are TGTGCCAGCAGCTTCAAATCGGGGGACTACAATGAGCAGTTCTTC.

This clonotype was seen repeatedly, ten times or more. This rearrangement joins TRBV12-3 or TRBV12-4 to TRBJ2-1; the D gene could be TRBD1 or TRBD2 (5 bases each). The CDR3 is made up of 13 amino acids. The germline V and J ends were trimmed by 3 bases and 10 bases, with 13 bases remaining between them. The CDR3 coding sequence is TGTGCCAGCAGTTTGGGGGTCTCCTTCGAGCAGTTCTTC. Protein product: CASSLGVSFEQFF.

This clonotype was picked up many times. The chain links TRBV14 to TRBJ2-3; D remains unclear. The germline V gene encodes CDR1 SGHDN and CDR2 FVKESK. The V gene lost 0 bases and the J gene lost 4 bases, with 2 bases spanning the gap. CDR3 size: 12 residues. DNA of the CDR3: TGTGCCAGCAGCCAAGAAGCAGATACGCAGTATTTT. It specifies CASSQEADTQYF.

In its sample, this clonotype was seen many times. The J gene is TRBJ2-7, the V gene TRBV5-1; 9 positions match TRBD1. V was clipped by 3 bases and J by 4 bases; unmatched bases: 5. The CDR3 runs 14 residues. Germline assignment: CDR1 SGHRS and CDR2 YFSETQ. The DNA of the CDR3 is TGCGCCAGCAGCTCGGACAGGGGTTTTTACGAGCAGTACTTC. It yields the protein CASSSDRGFYEQYF. Drawing the rest from reference TRBV5-1 and TRBJ2-7, the complete variable domain is KAGVTQTPRYLIKTRGQQVTLSCSPISGHRSVSWYQQTPGQGLQFLFEYFSETQRNKGNFPGRFSGRQFSNSRSEMNVSTLELGDSALYLCASSSDRGFYEQYFGPGTRLTVT.

At least ten counts were recorded for this clonotype. The chain links TRBV9 to TRBJ1-6; D perhaps matches TRBD1 (6 bases). The ends were cut back, 3 bases at V and 9 bases at J, with 10 bases in the middle. From germline, CDR1 is SGDLS and CDR2 YYNGEE. This CDR3 comprises 13 residues. In DNA, the CDR3 is TGTGCCAGCAGCGACACAGGGAGTTCACCCCTCCACTTT. It encodes CASSDTGSSPLHF.

This clonotype was observed many times. V gene TRBV20-1 combines with J gene TRBJ1-2; no clear D. V lost 4 bases and J lost 3, with 12 bases in between. From germline, CDR1 is DFQATT and CDR2 SNEGSKA (reference sequence). The CDR3 is 13 residues long. CDR3 DNA: TGCAGTGCTACCTTTTGGGGTGACTATGGCTACACCTTC. The encoded protein is CSATFWGDYGYTF.

In its sample, this clonotype was seen a few times. The rearrangement links TRBV6-1 to TRBJ2-5; tentative D call: TRBD2 (5 bases). Trimming took off 5 bases at V and 0 bases at J, with 10 bases between the two ends. The CDR3 extends over 14 amino acids. Germline CDR1 and CDR2: MNHNS and SASEGT. The CDR3 DNA reads TGTGCCAGCAGTCCCCGACTAAACCAAGAGACCCAGTACTTC. The encoded protein is CASSPRLNQETQYF.

Many counts were recorded for this clonotype. The chain employs TRBV10-3 and TRBJ2-5; TRBD2 agrees at 11 bases. With V trimmed by 1 base and J by 4 bases, 5 bases remained unmatched. Per the germline V gene, CDR1 is ENHRY and CDR2 is SYGVKD. This CDR3 comprises 16 residues. The CDR3 reads CAISEFSGGARETQYF. CDR3 sequence (DNA): TGTGCCATCAGTGAGTTTAGCGGGGGGGCCCGAGAGACCCAGTACTTC.

This clonotype has a count of ten or more. This sequence joins TRBV7-9 and TRBJ1-5; 8 bases fit TRBD1. The J segment lost 2 bases and the V segment lost 3 bases, leaving 3 bases of the junction unmatched. The CDR3 totals 15 residues. CDR1 SEHNR and CDR2 FQNEAQ come from the germline V gene (reference sequence). CDR3 residues: CASSFTGQGNQPQHF. CDR3 nucleotide sequence: TGTGCCAGCAGCTTTACGGGACAGGGCAATCAGCCCCAGCATTTT. Full variable domain (missing parts from reference TRBV7-9 and TRBJ1-5): DTGVSQNPRHKITKRGQNVTFRCDPISEHNRLYWYRQTLGQGPEFLTYFQNEAQLEKSRLLSDRFSAERPKGSFSTLEIQRTEQGDSAMYLCASSFTGQGNQPQHFGDGTRLSIL.

This clonotype showed up many times. This rearrangement joins TRBV7-9 to TRBJ1-1; 7 bases are a match to TRBD1. Germline CDR1 is SEHNR and CDR2 is FQNEAQ (reference sequence). This CDR3 is 12 amino acids long. The trim removed 5 bases at V and 6 bases at J, leaving 3 bases unmatched. CDR3 in amino acids: CASSPGGPEAFF. The CDR3 nucleotides are TGTGCCAGCAGCCCAGGGGGTCCTGAAGCTTTCTTT. Drawing the rest from reference TRBV7-9 and TRBJ1-1, the complete variable domain is DTGVSQNPRHKITKRGQNVTFRCDPISEHNRLYWYRQTLGQGPEFLTYFQNEAQLEKSRLLSDRFSAERPKGSFSTLEIQRTEQGDSAMYLCASSPGGPEAFFGQGTRLTVV.

This clonotype has only a few counts. The genes are TRBV2 and TRBJ2-5, with D perhaps TRBD2 (5 bases). This CDR3 has 12 amino acids. Germline lookup yields CDR1 SNHLY and CDR2 FYNNEI. V dropped 2 bases and J dropped 5 bases, with 6 bases sitting between them. The CDR3 sequence: CASSEWEETQYF. DNA of the CDR3: TGTGCCAGCAGTGAATGGGAGGAGACCCAGTACTTC.

This clonotype was counted at least ten times. The rearrangement uses TRBV20-1 and TRBJ2-7; 7 nucleotides align to TRBD1. V lost 6 bases and J lost 3; bases outside the gene matches: 8. This CDR3 contains 13 residues. CDR1 and CDR2 from the germline V gene are DFQATT and SNEGSKA (reference sequence). CDR3 sequence: CSAQGQSSYEQYF. In DNA form, the CDR3 reads TGCAGTGCCCAGGGACAGAGTAGCTACGAGCAGTACTTC.

This clonotype was seen many times. V and J are TRBV20-1 and TRBJ1-1, with D unresolved. V gave up 3 bases and J gave up 1 base, with 9 bases separating them. The CDR3 spans 13 residues. CDR1 is DFQATT, CDR2 SNEGSKA, per germline (reference sequence). Here the CDR3 reads CSASDDGNTEAFF. The DNA of the CDR3 is TGCAGTGCTAGCGACGATGGGAACACTGAAGCTTTCTTT.

This clonotype was detected ten times or more. The chain links TRBV7-2 to TRBJ2-7; 8 nucleotides agree with TRBD1. V shed 0 bases, J shed 3 bases, and the junction held 7 bases outside the gene matches. In germline, CDR1 is SGHTA, CDR2 FQGNSA. The CDR3 loop spans 16 amino acids. The CDR3 loop reads CASSLAQIGQGYEQYF. DNA of the CDR3: TGTGCCAGCAGCTTAGCGCAAATAGGACAGGGCTACGAGCAGTACTTC.

This clonotype was counted only a few times. This may stem from a read error, because a much larger clone lies one nucleotide away. The chain carries TRBV12-3 or TRBV12-4 and TRBJ2-2, with D perhaps matching TRBD1 or TRBD2 (5 bases each). CDR3 length equals 15 residues. CDR3 sequence reads: CASSLRRSGSGALFF. CDR3 DNA sequence: TGTGCCAGCAGTTTGCGCAGGAGCGGTTCCGGGGCGCTGTTTTTT.

To note about this clonotype: At one of its ends the junction is not consistent with the germline gene, which may arise from a read error. The chain links TRBV3-1 to TRBJ1-6; D is uncertain. The germline CDR1 and CDR2 sequences are LGHDT and YNNKEL (reference sequence). This CDR3 spans 14 amino acids. The CDR3 sequence is CASSLAMGNSTLNF. The CDR3 nucleotides read TGTGCCAGCAGCCTCGCTATGGGGAATTCAACCCTCAACTTT.

Ten or more counts support this clonotype. The genes are TRBV6-2 or TRBV6-3 and TRBJ2-7; possible D gene TRBD2, 7 bases. Germline-derived CDR1 and CDR2 are MNHEY and SVGEGT. The CDR3 spans 15 residues. V lost 5 bases and J 7 bases, leaving 21 bases between the germline ends. As DNA, the CDR3 is TGTGCCAGCAGTCCCTGGGCGGGGGCGAGTTCGGAGCAGTACTTC. It encodes CASSPWAGASSEQYF.

This clonotype was found a few times. A much larger clone sits a single nucleotide away, making a read error possible. The chain uses TRBV6-5 and TRBJ2-1, with D maybe TRBD1 (6 bases). Germline values: CDR1 MNHEY, CDR2 SVGAGI. This CDR3 has 15 residues. The CDR3 DNA sequence: TGTGCCAGCAGTTACGACAGGACGCCCTACAATGCGCAGTTCTTC. Translation: CASSYDRTPYNAQFF.

This clonotype was observed a few times. The chain employs TRBV3-1 and TRBJ2-7; tentative D call: TRBD1 (5 bases). This CDR3 is built from 12 residues. Between the trimmed V and J ends, which lost 4 bases and 4 bases, there was a span of 8 bases. The germline CDR1 and CDR2 sequences are LGHDT and YNNKEL (reference sequence). CDR3 sequence: CASSPDIYEQYF. The CDR3 DNA follows: TGTGCCAGCAGCCCGGACATATACGAGCAGTACTTC.

This clonotype was recorded at least ten times. The chain has TRBV7-2 and TRBJ2-3; 10 nucleotides line up with TRBD2. J lost 1 base, V lost 5 bases, and 9 bases had no gene match. The CDR3 contains 17 residues. Germline lookup yields CDR1 SGHTA and CDR2 FQGNSA. The CDR3 reads CASSLRRGLAGTDTQYF. The DNA of the CDR3 is TGTGCCAGCAGCCTACGTCGAGGACTAGCGGGCACAGATACGCAGTATTTT.